This T cell receptor (beta chain) derives from a study of CD8 T cells in Susac syndrome. Whole-study results and caveats: Total CD8+ repertoires held some 15 Susac-specific public clones, while CD8+ TEMRA repertoires held 5 or 6.

Germline V gives CDR1 DFQATT, CDR2 SNEGSKA (reference sequence). The CDR3 loop spans 16 amino acids. Trimming pared 0 bases from V and 0 bases from J, leaving 12 bases between. About this clonotype itself: The antigen remains unidentified.

With random hexamers, 0.5 to 1 ug RNA was reverse transcribed. TCRdb itself ran the immunoSEQ multiplex PCR reads through MiXCR, one entry per CDR3 protein. Of about 75,000 distinct CDR3 sequences in the sample, 94% were seen once. CD8+ and CD4+ T cells from blood underwent TCR beta sequencing, which was carried out in a high-throughput format. This chain uses TRBV20-1 with TRBJ1-3; D possibly corresponds to TRBD1 (6 bases). The sample taken for sequencing was CD8+ T cells from PBMCs. This TCR derives from a human donor with Susac syndrome. This chain's CDR3 is CSARERQDASGNTIYF. The CDR3 DNA reads TGCAGTGCTAGAGAACGACAGGACGCCTCTGGAAACACCATATATTTT.